The next 26 T cell receptor beta chains were all read from a single sample in a study of graft-versus-host responses after intestinal transplantation. What these receptors recognize is not known. TCRdb keeps only in-frame clones here, not all; method: immunoSEQ multiplex PCR. In the table there are around 97,000 clones, about nine tenths of which are singletons. Source: unstimulated CD4+ T cells sorted from spleen or lymph node cells, taken before transplant. The source is a human donor who was the organ donor for an intestinal transplant.

The V call is TRBV5-1, the J call TRBJ2-2, with 11 bases lining up with TRBD2. Germline V gene data show CDR1 as SGHRS and CDR2 as YFSETQ. The CDR3 totals 18 residues. With V trimmed by 4 bases and J by 5 bases, 13 bases remained unmatched. The CDR3 is CASSPWGSGGARTGELFF. The CDR3 DNA follows: TGCGCCAGCAGCCCCTGGGGTAGCGGGGGGGCTCGGACCGGGGAGCTGTTTTTT.

The chain has TRBV6-5 and TRBJ2-4; 10 positions match TRBD1. The CDR3 has 15 residues. V lost 4 bases to trimming and J lost 7 bases; unmatched junction nucleotides: 7. Per germline, CDR1 MNHEY and CDR2 SVGAGI. The CDR3: CASSSLGTGDNIQYF. In nucleotides, the CDR3 is TGTGCCAGCAGTTCACTCGGGACAGGGGATAACATTCAGTACTTC.

The chain links TRBV15 to TRBJ1-2; D is unresolved. V was pared by 3 bases and J by 7 bases, with 15 bases between. Germline CDR1 is LNHNV and CDR2 is YYDKDF (reference sequence). CDR3 size: 14 residues. CDR3 sequence reads: CATSSHSLFSGYTF. In DNA form, the CDR3 reads TGTGCCACCAGCAGCCACAGCCTATTCTCTGGCTACACCTTC. Full variable domain (outside the CDR3, taken from reference TRBV15 and TRBJ1-2): DAMVIQNPRYQVTQFGKPVTLSCSQTLNHNVMYWYQQKSSQAPKLLFHYYDKDFNNEADTPDNFQSRRPNTSFCFLDIRSPGLGDTAMYLCATSSHSLFSGYTFGSGTRLTVV.

The V call is TRBV5-1, the J call TRBJ1-5; possible D gene TRBD1, 5 bases. This CDR3 contains 15 residues. The ends were cut back, 4 bases at V and 2 bases at J, with 13 bases in the middle. CDR1 is SGHRS, CDR2 YFSETQ, per germline. The CDR3 reads CASSLGPAGNQPQHF. CDR3 sequence (DNA): TGCGCCAGCAGCCTGGGACCTGCGGGCAATCAGCCCCAGCATTTT.

The chain carries TRBV15 and TRBJ1-5, with a weak D call TRBD1 (6 bases). V lost 5 bases and J 0 bases, leaving 11 bases between the germline ends. Germline CDR1 and CDR2: LNHNV and YYDKDF (reference sequence). This CDR3 region has 15 residues. CDR3 amino acids: CATSLWTDSNQPQHF. CDR3 coding DNA: TGTGCCACCAGCCTGTGGACAGATAGCAATCAGCCCCAGCATTTT. The full variable domain, rest sourced from reference TRBV15 and TRBJ1-5, is DAMVIQNPRYQVTQFGKPVTLSCSQTLNHNVMYWYQQKSSQAPKLLFHYYDKDFNNEADTPDNFQSRRPNTSFCFLDIRSPGLGDTAMYLCATSLWTDSNQPQHFGDGTRLSIL.

This rearrangement joins TRBV7-9 to TRBJ1-2, with 8 bases fitting TRBD1. V was pared by 6 bases and J by 3 bases, with 6 bases of the junction left unmatched. The CDR3 has 14 amino acids. The germline CDR1 and CDR2 sequences are SEHNR and FQNEAQ (reference sequence). DNA of the CDR3: TGTGCCAGCAGTTACAAACAGGGGGACTATGGCTACACCTTC. Protein product: CASSYKQGDYGYTF.

The chain recombines TRBV5-1 with TRBJ2-1; D possibly corresponds to TRBD2 (7 bases). The V gene lost 0 bases and the J gene lost 0 bases, with 13 bases spanning the gap. The CDR3 length is 17 residues. The germline V gene has CDR1 SGHRS and CDR2 YFSETQ. The CDR3 DNA sequence: TGCGCCAGCAGCTTGGAGGGGGGGTTCAGCTCCTACAATGAGCAGTTCTTC. Protein product: CASSLEGGFSSYNEQFF.

The chain joins TRBV9 to TRBJ2-1, with TRBD2 identical over 8 bases. Germline V lookup: CDR1 SGDLS, CDR2 YYNGEE. The CDR3 length is 15 residues. V was pared by 0 bases and J by 5 bases, with 4 bases of the junction left unmatched. Here the CDR3 reads CASSVVRGGHNEQFF. CDR3 DNA sequence: TGTGCCAGCAGCGTAGTACGGGGGGGCCACAATGAGCAGTTCTTC. Drawing the rest from reference TRBV9 and TRBJ2-1, the complete variable domain is DSGVTQTPKHLITATGQRVTLRCSPRSGDLSVYWYQQSLDQGLQFLIQYYNGEERAKGNILERFSAQQFPDLHSELNLSSLELGDSALYFCASSVVRGGHNEQFFGPGTRLTVL.

This chain's CDR3 is CASSLATGTGAGNTIYF. Written as DNA, the CDR3 is TGCGCCAGCAGCTTGGCCACGGGGACAGGAGCGGGAAACACCATATATTTT. The gene calls are TRBV5-1 and TRBJ1-3; TRBD1 agrees at 8 bases. Unmatched junction bases numbered 9, after V lost 0 bases and J lost 4 bases. Germline CDR1 SGHRS, CDR2 YFSETQ. There are 17 residues in the CDR3.

The V call is TRBV19, the J call TRBJ2-5, with 10 nucleotides matching TRBD2. Trimming at V came to 3 bases and at J to 1 base, leaving 11 bases not matched to a gene. The CDR3 loop spans 18 amino acids. CDR1 LNHDA and CDR2 SQIVND come from the germline V gene (reference sequence). The CDR3 nucleotides are TGTGCCAGTAGTATGGTCGCTAGCGGGGGCCCCCTCCAAGAGACCCAGTACTTC. This codes for CASSMVASGGPLQETQYF.

The chain combines TRBV5-4 with TRBJ2-1; TRBD1 aligns across 10 bases. The V segment lost 3 bases and the J segment 7 bases; nucleotides outside the gene matches: 7. This CDR3 is built from 15 residues. Germline assignment: CDR1 SGHNT and CDR2 YYREEE (reference sequence). The CDR3 spells CASSSGTGALNEQFF. In DNA form, the CDR3 reads TGTGCCAGCAGCTCCGGGACAGGGGCGCTTAATGAGCAGTTCTTC.

The chain couples TRBV4-2 to TRBJ2-2; 7 bases match TRBD2. The CDR3 runs to 14 residues. Trimming removed 0 bases from V and 11 bases from J; junction bases left unmatched: 6. Germline-derived CDR1 and CDR2 are LGHNA and YNFKEQ. The chain's CDR3 is CASSQDRASGELFF. In DNA form, the CDR3 reads TGTGCCAGCAGCCAAGACCGCGCTAGCGGAGAGCTGTTTTTT.

The gene calls are TRBV6-5 and TRBJ1-1; possible D gene TRBD1, 6 bases. The germline gives CDR1 MNHEY, CDR2 SVGAGI. The CDR3 is 14 amino acids. Trimming stripped 8 bases from V and 1 base from J, with 14 bases between. The CDR3 DNA reads TGTGCCAGCCGAAACCCGACAGGGAACACTGAAGCTTTCTTT. It translates to CASRNPTGNTEAFF.

This clone appeared a few times. This chain joins TRBV7-9 and TRBJ1-2, with D tentatively TRBD1 (6 bases). V gave up 5 bases and J gave up 4 bases, with 8 bases separating them. In germline, CDR1 is SEHNR, CDR2 FQNEAQ (reference sequence). CDR3 length equals 12 residues. The CDR3 DNA follows: TGTGCCAGCAGCGACAGGTTCTATGGCTACACCTTC. It is translated as CASSDRFYGYTF.

The chain employs TRBV21-1 and TRBJ1-6; the table's TRBD1 call for D was not verified on the DNA. TRBV21-1 corresponds to a pseudogene. CDR3 length: 10 amino acids. As DNA, the CDR3 is TGTGCCAGCAATCAATCACCCCTCCACTTT. Residues: CASNQSPLHF.

This sequence joins TRBV6-5 and TRBJ1-6; D gene unclear. In germline, CDR1 is MNHEY, CDR2 SVGAGI. This CDR3 has 15 residues. The V gene lost 2 bases and the J gene lost 4 bases, with 9 bases spanning the gap. The CDR3 region is CASSYLQTYNSPLHF. The CDR3 DNA follows: TGTGCCAGCAGTTACCTGCAAACATATAATTCACCCCTCCACTTT.

The chain employs TRBV5-1 and TRBJ2-7; 7 positions match TRBD1. The length of the CDR3 is 16 residues. Trimming at V came to 6 bases and at J to 4 bases, leaving 16 bases not matched to a gene. Germline V gene data show CDR1 as SGHRS and CDR2 as YFSETQ. The CDR3 reads CASTPRYGDRLYEQYF. As DNA, the CDR3 is TGCGCCAGCACCCCCCGCTACGGGGACAGACTTTACGAGCAGTACTTC.

V is TRBV4-2 and J is TRBJ1-2; 10 bases are a match to TRBD1. CDR3 length equals 16 residues. V shed 1 base and J 2 bases; nucleotides not matched to a gene: 4. Germline loops: CDR1 LGHNA, CDR2 YNFKEQ. The CDR3 sequence: CASSQAGTGENYGYTF. The DNA of the CDR3 is TGTGCCAGCAGCCAAGCCGGGACAGGGGAGAACTATGGCTACACCTTC.

V is TRBV30 and J is TRBJ1-5; TRBD1 is a possible D gene (6 bases). This CDR3 comprises 18 residues. V was trimmed by 2 bases and J by 6 bases, leaving 26 bases between them. Germline assignment: CDR1 GTSNPN and CDR2 SVGIG (reference sequence). The CDR3 sequence is CAWSLIWGRGGVSQPQHF. In nucleotides, the CDR3 is TGTGCCTGGAGTTTAATCTGGGGCAGGGGAGGGGTGAGTCAGCCCCAGCATTTT.

The gene calls are TRBV28 and TRBJ2-7; 12 positions agree with TRBD2. The CDR3 loop spans 16 amino acids. Per the germline V gene, CDR1 is MDHEN and CDR2 is SYDVKM. The V and J ends lost 7 bases and 5 bases, in that order; junction bases with no gene match: 12. CDR3 in DNA: TGTGCCAGCACCGATCAAACTAGCGGGGGGCTAGACGAGCAGTACTTC. The encoded protein is CASTDQTSGGLDEQYF.

The chain has TRBV19 and TRBJ1-2; TRBD1 agrees at 10 bases. The CDR3 loop spans 17 amino acids. In germline, CDR1 is LNHDA, CDR2 SQIVND (reference sequence). V gave up 6 bases and J gave up 2 bases; unmatched junction bases: 12. For the CDR3, the DNA is TGTGCCAGTAGCCTTAGTTACCGGGACAGGGGAAACTATGGCTACACCTTC. Residues: CASSLSYRDRGNYGYTF.

The CDR3 bases are TGTGCCACCAGCAGAGATCTTTTAGGGCAGCGGATCGGAAAACTGTTTTTT. Translating it yields CATSRDLLGQRIGKLFF. The chain is built from TRBV15 and TRBJ1-4; unclear D gene. CDR3 length: 17 amino acids. Trimming took off 0 bases at V and 10 bases at J, with 21 bases between the two ends. CDR1 and CDR2 from the germline V gene are LNHNV and YYDKDF (reference sequence).

The rearrangement joins TRBV7-2 to TRBJ2-5; 14 bases line up with TRBD2. The CDR3 runs 19 residues. Germline V gene sequence: CDR1 SGHTA, CDR2 FQGNSA. V shed 4 bases, J shed 7 bases, and the junction held 17 bases outside the gene matches. This chain's CDR3 is CASSSPWTSGGTREGTQYF. The CDR3 coding sequence is TGTGCCAGCAGCTCACCCTGGACTAGCGGGGGGACGAGAGAAGGGACCCAGTACTTC.

The chain joins TRBV5-1 to TRBJ2-6, with D possibly being TRBD1 (6 bases). The CDR3 length is 16 residues. Germline assignment: CDR1 SGHRS and CDR2 YFSETQ. V lost 5 bases and J 1 base, leaving 13 bases between the germline ends. The CDR3 DNA reads TGCGCCAGCAGAGACATCAGGGGATCTGGGGCCAACGTCCTGACTTTC. It yields the protein CASRDIRGSGANVLTF.

The chain links TRBV13 to TRBJ1-5; possible D gene TRBD1, 6 bases. In germline, CDR1 is PRHDT, CDR2 FYEKMQ (reference sequence). Trimming cost V 5 bases and J 1 base, with 9 bases left between them. The CDR3 runs 14 residues. CDR3 in amino acids: CASSITGSNQPQHF. DNA of the CDR3: TGTGCCAGCAGCATTACAGGGAGCAATCAGCCCCAGCATTTT.

This clone occurred a few times. The chain couples TRBV29-1 to TRBJ2-3; D not certain. Trimming took off 3 bases at V and 0 bases at J, with 7 bases between the two ends. The CDR3 is 13 amino acids. From germline, CDR1 is SQVTM and CDR2 ANQGSEA. CDR3 sequence: CSVDYRSTDTQYF. CDR3 sequence (DNA): TGCAGCGTTGACTATCGGAGCACAGATACGCAGTATTTT.